The rows below give T cell receptor beta chains drawn from one sample of a study of T cell repertoires in cytomegalovirus infection. TCRdb used MiXCR to reprocess the reads, holding one entry per CDR3 protein. The table shows more than 350,000 distinct CDR3 sequences, with 31% occurring only once. The sample comprised PBMCs. Receptors were obtained from a human donor in good health (CMV status not recorded). Some clones in this sample may be carry-over from other donors' samples. Each CDR3 is given with its conserved first and last residue. Fields, in order: J gene, V gene, CDR3 protein.

j_gene: TRBJ2-5
v_gene: TRBV5-1
CDR3aa: CASSFQGRFEETQYF

j_gene: TRBJ2-5
v_gene: TRBV7-2
CDR3aa: CASSSRLAGGLGAQYF

j_gene: TRBJ1-5
v_gene: TRBV12-3/TRBV12-4
CDR3aa: CASSLDTGHQPQHF

j_gene: TRBJ2-2
v_gene: TRBV2
CDR3aa: CATGRSETNTGELFF

j_gene: TRBJ2-1
v_gene: TRBV20-1
CDR3aa: CSARGTSGNSYNEQFF

j_gene: TRBJ2-3
v_gene: TRBV7-2
CDR3aa: CASSLRLASSTDTQYF

j_gene: TRBJ2-7
v_gene: TRBV7-2
CDR3aa: CARSLVRDREKYF

j_gene: TRBJ2-7
v_gene: TRBV28
CDR3aa: CASSRPGEVAYEQYF

j_gene: TRBJ1-4
v_gene: TRBV29-1
CDR3aa: CSVLRATNEKLFF

j_gene: TRBJ2-3
v_gene: TRBV15
CDR3aa: CATSSRDSTDTQYF

j_gene: TRBJ2-7
v_gene: TRBV6-1
CDR3aa: CASRPRTGSSYEQYF

j_gene: TRBJ2-5
v_gene: TRBV20-1
CDR3aa: CSARDRGGQETQYF

j_gene: TRBJ1-4
v_gene: TRBV12-3/TRBV12-4
CDR3aa: CASSFRISGLFF

j_gene: TRBJ2-1
v_gene: TRBV4-1
CDR3aa: CASSQSPDRGLFF

j_gene: TRBJ1-3
v_gene: TRBV6-8
CDR3aa: CASSRRQGTGNTIYF

j_gene: TRBJ2-3
v_gene: TRBV29-1
CDR3aa: CSATGVPDTQYF

j_gene: TRBJ2-5
v_gene: TRBV6-6
CDR3aa: CASSSPRNRGETQYF

j_gene: TRBJ1-2
v_gene: TRBV28
CDR3aa: CASSLSGTLYGYTF

j_gene: TRBJ1-2
v_gene: TRBV30
CDR3aa: CAWSPGTAYGYTF

j_gene: TRBJ2-4
v_gene: TRBV7-9
CDR3aa: CASSFSTGNIQYF

j_gene: TRBJ1-6
v_gene: TRBV12-3/TRBV12-4
CDR3aa: CASSLDRGRGINSPLHF

j_gene: TRBJ1-6
v_gene: TRBV7-2
CDR3aa: CASSHGNSPLHF

j_gene: TRBJ2-4
v_gene: TRBV4-3
CDR3aa: CASSQVSEYQNIQYF

j_gene: TRBJ2-7
v_gene: TRBV7-6
CDR3aa: CASSPNIGNYEQYF

j_gene: TRBJ2-1
v_gene: TRBV4-2
CDR3aa: CASIQVFTSGGNEQFF

j_gene: TRBJ2-7
v_gene: TRBV11-2
CDR3aa: CASSPLTGINEQYF

j_gene: TRBJ1-1
v_gene: TRBV4-1
CDR3aa: CASSQGSMNTVAFF

j_gene: TRBJ1-6
v_gene: TRBV4-1
CDR3aa: CASSQDRQGRYNSPLHF

j_gene: TRBJ2-5
v_gene: TRBV24-1
CDR3aa: CATSDPGTGVQETQYF

j_gene: TRBJ1-5
v_gene: TRBV6-2/TRBV6-3
CDR3aa: CASSYSTGKEPQHF

j_gene: TRBJ2-7
v_gene: TRBV19
CDR3aa: CASSSDSLYYEQYF

j_gene: TRBJ2-5
v_gene: TRBV6-1
CDR3aa: CASTRGPQETQYF

j_gene: TRBJ1-5
v_gene: TRBV6-2/TRBV6-3
CDR3aa: CASSTRVKPQHF

j_gene: TRBJ2-7
v_gene: TRBV27
CDR3aa: CASSSPRRGGTYEQYF

j_gene: TRBJ2-1
v_gene: TRBV19
CDR3aa: CASSIGSGGLQEQFF

j_gene: TRBJ1-2
v_gene: TRBV7-6
CDR3aa: CASSLTDRGPDYGYTF

j_gene: TRBJ1-1
v_gene: TRBV7-2
CDR3aa: CASSLRPPGGVKNPEAFF

j_gene: TRBJ2-2
v_gene: TRBV7-8
CDR3aa: CASSFGRGGYTGELFF

j_gene: TRBJ1-2
v_gene: TRBV12-3/TRBV12-4
CDR3aa: CASSPDPTGGHGYTF

j_gene: TRBJ1-6
v_gene: TRBV6-1
CDR3aa: CASSESLGSSYNSPLHF

j_gene: TRBJ1-2
v_gene: TRBV28
CDR3aa: CASTSGSYGYTF

j_gene: TRBJ2-7
v_gene: TRBV6-5
CDR3aa: CASSYSPRGSSYEQYF

j_gene: TRBJ1-3
v_gene: TRBV29-1
CDR3aa: CSVDRTGSGNTIYF

j_gene: TRBJ2-5
v_gene: TRBV20-1
CDR3aa: CSARSSGGDETQYF

j_gene: TRBJ2-1
v_gene: TRBV19
CDR3aa: CASSELTGTEQFF

j_gene: TRBJ2-7
v_gene: TRBV27
CDR3aa: CASSLWQTTNSYEQYF

j_gene: TRBJ1-6
v_gene: TRBV3-1
CDR3aa: CASSQTSSYNSPLHF

j_gene: TRBJ1-2
v_gene: TRBV4-2
CDR3aa: CASSQNAGTLNYGYTF

j_gene: TRBJ1-6
v_gene: TRBV27
CDR3aa: CASSLRWSGNSPLHF

j_gene: TRBJ1-4
v_gene: TRBV14
CDR3aa: CASSQATGANEKLFF

j_gene: TRBJ2-2
v_gene: TRBV7-9
CDR3aa: CASSLPAYTWELFF

j_gene: TRBJ2-1
v_gene: TRBV5-4
CDR3aa: CASSLVGTSIHEQFF

j_gene: TRBJ2-1
v_gene: TRBV6-5
CDR3aa: CASRRRGLAGGSYNEQFF

j_gene: TRBJ2-5
v_gene: TRBV7-9
CDR3aa: CASSFSGGSEETQYF